Following are 18 T cell receptor beta chains from one sample sequenced in a study of CD8 T cells in ankylosing spondylitis. TCRdb re-derived calls from the 5' RACE reads in MiXCR, one entry per CDR3 protein. This sample has under 250,000 distinct CDR3 sequences, with 7% to 10% found just once. The sample consisted of blood, either unsorted or a sorted T cell fraction (not recorded which). Receptors originate from a female donor with ankylosing spondylitis or in good health (not recorded which).

Many counts were recorded for this clonotype. V gene TRBV2 combines with J gene TRBJ1-2; D not resolved. V shed 0 bases and J shed 4 bases, with 9 bases lying between them. Germline CDR1 reads SNHLY; CDR2 reads FYNNEI. This CDR3 has 14 amino acids. The CDR3 sequence is CASSEATGSYGYTF. The DNA for the CDR3 is TGTGCCAGCAGTGAAGCGACCGGGTCCTATGGCTACACCTTC.

This clonotype occurred a few times. This chain joins TRBV7-9 and TRBJ1-1; D not resolved. The CDR3 extends over 11 amino acids. The V gene's germline CDR1 is SEHNR and CDR2 FQNEAQ (reference sequence). The V end lost 5 bases, the J end lost 7 bases, and 8 bases lay between the germline ends. CDR3 coding DNA: TGTGCCAGCAGCCCTTCTGGTGAAGCTTTCTTT. Its protein product is CASSPSGEAFF.

This clonotype was picked up many times. The gene calls are TRBV12-3 or TRBV12-4 and TRBJ2-3, with 10 bases that match TRBD2. The CDR3 totals 17 residues. Trimming cost V 7 bases and J 4 bases; bases outside gene matches: 14. The CDR3 region is CASISGSSGRISDTQYF. The CDR3 nucleotides are TGTGCCAGCATCTCGGGGTCTAGCGGGAGAATATCAGATACGCAGTATTTT.

In its sample, this clonotype was seen many times. The J gene is TRBJ2-7, the V gene TRBV4-2; 13 bases fit TRBD2. CDR3 size: 19 residues. V trimming: 5 bases; J trimming: 4 bases; junction bases outside the gene matches: 17. CDR1 and CDR2 (germline): LGHNA, YNFKEQ. CDR3 residues: CASSDRRDVLAGGIYEQYF. CDR3 bases: TGTGCCAGCAGCGACCGACGGGATGTACTAGCGGGAGGGATTTACGAGCAGTACTTC.

This rearrangement joins TRBV11-2 to TRBJ2-2; 12 bases are shared with TRBD2. V dropped 5 bases and J dropped 6; count of bases not matched to a gene: 13. This CDR3 is 18 amino acids long. Germline-derived CDR1 and CDR2 are SGHAT and FQNNGV. For the CDR3, the DNA is TGTGCCAGCAGCGGGGGCAGCGGCGGACTAGCGGGACCCGGGGAGCTGTTTTTT. Its protein product is CASSGGSGGLAGPGELFF.

This clonotype appeared many times. V usage is TRBV7-9 and J usage is TRBJ2-1, with D uncertain. The CDR3 has 13 amino acids. Between the trimmed V and J ends, which lost 3 bases and 6 bases, there was a span of 9 bases. The germline gives CDR1 SEHNR, CDR2 FQNEAQ (reference sequence). Here the CDR3 reads CASSFLLLNEQFF. The CDR3, as DNA: TGTGCCAGCAGCTTCCTGCTGCTCAATGAGCAGTTCTTC.

This clonotype was found many times. This rearrangement joins TRBV14 to TRBJ1-2; possibly TRBD1 for D (6 bases). The CDR3 loop spans 16 amino acids. V was pared by 2 bases and J by 8 bases, with 21 bases between. CDR1 is SGHDN, CDR2 FVKESK, per germline. CDR3 loop: CASSQFHRVIPFGYTF. The CDR3 nucleotides read TGTGCCAGCAGCCAATTCCACAGGGTAATCCCGTTCGGCTACACCTTC.

This clonotype was detected many times. V usage is TRBV5-1 and J usage is TRBJ1-1, with 7 bases that match TRBD1. Germline V CDR1 and CDR2: SGHRS, YFSETQ. The trim removed 3 bases at V and 2 bases at J, leaving 4 bases unmatched. The CDR3 totals 14 residues. CDR3 sequence: CASSYDRANTEAFF. Written as DNA, the CDR3 is TGCGCCAGCAGCTATGACAGGGCCAACACTGAAGCTTTCTTT.

This clonotype was counted at least ten times. The chain links TRBV11-2 to TRBJ2-1; 8 nucleotides align to TRBD2. CDR3 size: 16 residues. V trimming: 5 bases; J trimming: 5 bases; junction bases outside the gene matches: 11. Germline V gene lookup returns CDR1 SGHAT and CDR2 FQNNGV. CDR3 protein: CASSLLAGSGNNEQFF. In nucleotides, the CDR3 is TGTGCCAGCAGCCTATTAGCGGGAAGTGGGAACAATGAGCAGTTCTTC.

There are many counts of this clonotype. CDR3 sequence (DNA): TGTGCCATCAGTGACCAGGACCTGCAGTATTTT. Translated: CAISDQDLQYF. The V gene is TRBV10-3, the J gene TRBJ2-3; D gene unclear. Germline-derived CDR1 and CDR2 are ENHRY and SYGVKD. V was trimmed by 3 bases and J by 11 bases, leaving 9 bases between them. This CDR3 has 11 residues.

This clonotype was recorded many times. The chain carries TRBV24-1 and TRBJ2-7; D remains unclear. The germline CDR1 and CDR2 sequences are KGHDR and SFDVKD. Trimming shortened V by 8 bases and J by 1 base, and 5 bases separated the two germline ends. The CDR3 consists of 11 residues. In DNA form, the CDR3 reads TGTGCCACCAATAAATCCTACGAGCAGTACTTC. The encoded protein is CATNKSYEQYF.

This clonotype was recorded at least ten times. The gene calls are TRBV20-1 and TRBJ2-5; no reliable D call. V was pared by 4 bases and J by 7 bases, with 7 bases between. There are 10 residues in the CDR3. CDR1 is DFQATT, CDR2 SNEGSKA, per germline (reference sequence). CDR3 region: CSAIVRTQYF. In nucleotides, the CDR3 is TGCAGTGCTATAGTGCGGACCCAGTACTTC.

This clonotype was seen many times. V is TRBV28 and J is TRBJ2-2; possible D gene TRBD1, 5 bases. Trimming removed 2 bases at V and 3 bases at J, with 7 bases between. The CDR3 extends over 14 amino acids. Germline CDR1 is MDHEN and CDR2 is SYDVKM. The DNA for the CDR3 is TGTGCCAGCAGTTTACCAGGGTACACCGGGGAGCTGTTTTTT. Amino acids: CASSLPGYTGELFF.

This clonotype has a count of ten or more. The chain employs TRBV5-5 and TRBJ2-5; no clear D. V dropped 0 bases and J dropped 8 bases, with 8 bases sitting between them. The CDR3 is 12 residues long. Germline CDR1 reads SGHKS; CDR2 reads YYEKEE (reference sequence). The CDR3 DNA sequence: TGTGCCAGCAGCTTGGATCAGTCTACCCAGTACTTC. Translation: CASSLDQSTQYF.

In this sample, this clonotype turned up many times. The chain is built from TRBV29-1 and TRBJ2-1, with TRBD2 matching 7 bases. V gave up 5 bases and J gave up 9 bases; unmatched junction bases: 16. CDR1 and CDR2 (germline): SQVTM, ANQGSEA. The CDR3 consists of 15 residues. Here the CDR3 DNA reads TGCAGCGTTTCCGCCGTTGGGAGGGCCGTTGGTGAGCAGTTCTTC. It specifies CSVSAVGRAVGEQFF.

This clonotype has ten or more counts. The gene calls are TRBV30 and TRBJ2-7; no reliable D call. V was shortened by 2 bases and J by 0 bases, with 8 bases between the two germline ends. The CDR3 is 13 residues long. Per germline, CDR1 GTSNPN and CDR2 SVGIG (reference sequence). In DNA form, the CDR3 reads TGTGCCTGGAGTCCGTCGAGCTCCTACGAGCAGTACTTC. This translates into CAWSPSSSYEQYF.

This clonotype was observed a handful of times. The V gene is TRBV11-2, the J gene TRBJ2-7, with a possible D match to TRBD1 (5 bases). The CDR3 spans 16 residues. From germline, CDR1 is SGHAT and CDR2 FQNNGV. The V gene lost 4 bases and the J gene lost 2 bases, with 18 bases spanning the gap. Here the CDR3 reads CASSSEAGWDPYEQYF. CDR3 in DNA: TGTGCCAGCAGCTCCGAGGCAGGGTGGGATCCCTACGAGCAGTACTTC.

A single count supports this clonotype. The genes are TRBV7-2 and TRBJ2-2, with 9 positions matching TRBD2. Looked up from germline, CDR1 is SGHTA and CDR2 is FQGNSA. V trimming: 0 bases; J trimming: 5 bases; junction bases outside the gene matches: 7. The CDR3 loop spans 17 amino acids. CDR3 residues: CASSLASSGTRTGELFF. The CDR3 DNA is TGTGCCAGCAGCTTAGCGTCTAGCGGGACCCGAACCGGGGAGCTGTTTTTT.